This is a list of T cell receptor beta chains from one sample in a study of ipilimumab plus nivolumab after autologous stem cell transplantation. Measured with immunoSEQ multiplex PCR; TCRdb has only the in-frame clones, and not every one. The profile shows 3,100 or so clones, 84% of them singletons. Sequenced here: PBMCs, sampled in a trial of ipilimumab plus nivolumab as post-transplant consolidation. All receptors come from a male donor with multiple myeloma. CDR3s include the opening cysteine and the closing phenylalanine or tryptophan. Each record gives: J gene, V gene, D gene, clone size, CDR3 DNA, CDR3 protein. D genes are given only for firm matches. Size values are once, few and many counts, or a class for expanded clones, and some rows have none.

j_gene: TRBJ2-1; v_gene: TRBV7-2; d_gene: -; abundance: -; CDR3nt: TGTGCCAGCAGCCGAGGGGGGGAGCAGTTCTTC; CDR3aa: CASSRGGEQFF
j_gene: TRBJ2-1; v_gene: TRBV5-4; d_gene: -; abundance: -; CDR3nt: TGTGCCAGCAGCTTCGCAGCAAGTGAGCAGTTCTTC; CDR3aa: CASSFAASEQFF
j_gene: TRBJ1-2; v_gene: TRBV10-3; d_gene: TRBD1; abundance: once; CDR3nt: TGTGCCACGGGGACAGGGGGCGGCGGCTACACCTTC; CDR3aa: CATGTGGGGYTF
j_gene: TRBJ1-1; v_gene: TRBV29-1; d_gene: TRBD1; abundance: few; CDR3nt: TGCAGCGGAACAGGGGCCCGGGACACTGAAGCTTTCTTT; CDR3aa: CSGTGARDTEAFF
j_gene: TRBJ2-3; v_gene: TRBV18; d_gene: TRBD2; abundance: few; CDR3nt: TGTGCCAGCTCCCCCGGGGGGGCAAGCACAGATACGCAGTATTTT; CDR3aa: CASSPGGASTDTQYF
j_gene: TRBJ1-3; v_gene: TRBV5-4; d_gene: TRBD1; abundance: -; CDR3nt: TGTGCCAGCAGTTCCGGGACAGGGAGGGTCGGAAACACCATATATTTT; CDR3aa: CASSSGTGRVGNTIYF
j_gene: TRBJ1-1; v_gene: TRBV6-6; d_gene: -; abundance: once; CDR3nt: TGTGCCAGCAGTTTGGATTTTCGCGTGGACACTGAAGCTTTCTTT; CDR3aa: CASSLDFRVDTEAFF
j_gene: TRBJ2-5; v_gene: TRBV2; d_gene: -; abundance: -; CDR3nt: TGTGCCAGCAGTGTCGACCAGGAAGAGACCCAGTACTTC; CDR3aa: CASSVDQEETQYF
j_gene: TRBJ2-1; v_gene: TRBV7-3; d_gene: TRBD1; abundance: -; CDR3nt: TGTGCCAGCAGCTTAACCCCCGGGACAGGGATCAATGAGCAGTTCTTC; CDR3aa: CASSLTPGTGINEQFF
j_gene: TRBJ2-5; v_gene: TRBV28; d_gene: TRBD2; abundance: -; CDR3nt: TGTGCCAGCAAGGGACTAGCGGGGGGTCGGTCAGAGACCCAGTACTTC; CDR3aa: CASKGLAGGRSETQYF
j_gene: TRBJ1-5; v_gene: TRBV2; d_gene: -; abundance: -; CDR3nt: TGTGCCAGCAGTATCCTAACAGGGAAGAATCAGCCCCAGCATTTT; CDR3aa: CASSILTGKNQPQHF
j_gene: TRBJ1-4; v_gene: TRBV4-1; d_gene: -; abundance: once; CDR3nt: TGCGCCAGCAGCCGAGAAGCCCGGGTGGGGAGTGAAAAACTGTTTTTT; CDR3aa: CASSREARVGSEKLFF
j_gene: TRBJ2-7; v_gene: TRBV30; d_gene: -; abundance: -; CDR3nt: TGTGCCTGGAGTGTTCGTTGGGGTGGCTACGAGCAGTACTTC; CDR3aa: CAWSVRWGGYEQYF
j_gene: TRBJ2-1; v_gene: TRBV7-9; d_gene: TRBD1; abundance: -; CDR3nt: TGTGCCAGCAGCCCCGGAGCAGGGGGCATGAATGAGCAGTTCTTC; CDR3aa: CASSPGAGGMNEQFF
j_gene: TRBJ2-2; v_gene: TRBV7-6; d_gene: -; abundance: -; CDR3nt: TGTGCCAGCAGCCAAAGTTACCCCGGGGAGCTGTTTTTT; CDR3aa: CASSQSYPGELFF
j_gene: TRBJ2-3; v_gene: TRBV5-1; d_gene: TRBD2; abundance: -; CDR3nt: TGCGCCAGCAGCTCCCTCCCCACTAGCGGTCGTTGGTCAGATACGCAGTATTTT; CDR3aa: CASSSLPTSGRWSDTQYF
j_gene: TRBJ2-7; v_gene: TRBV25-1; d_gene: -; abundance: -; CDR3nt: TGTGCCAGCAGTCTGGTTAGGGGCGAGCAGTACTTC; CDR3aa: CASSLVRGEQYF
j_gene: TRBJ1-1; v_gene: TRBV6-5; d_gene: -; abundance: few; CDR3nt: TGTGCCAGCTACGATTTCACTGAAGCTTTCTTT; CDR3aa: CASYDFTEAFF
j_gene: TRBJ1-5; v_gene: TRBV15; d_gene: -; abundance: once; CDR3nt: TGTGCCACCAGCAGAGATTACGATGATCAGCCCCAGCATTTT; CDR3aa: CATSRDYDDQPQHF
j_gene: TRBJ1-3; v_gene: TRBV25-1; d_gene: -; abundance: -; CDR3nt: TGTGCCAGCAGTGAAACGACCTACCTCAGAGGCGGAAACACCATATATTTT; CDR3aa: CASSETTYLRGGNTIYF
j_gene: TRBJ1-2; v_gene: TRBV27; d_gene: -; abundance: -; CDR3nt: TGTGCCAGCAGCCTTGGGGCCTGGGGGGGCTACACCTTC; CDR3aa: CASSLGAWGGYTF
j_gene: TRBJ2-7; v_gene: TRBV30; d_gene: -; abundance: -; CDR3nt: TGTGCCTGGACCCGGACCTCCACCGAGCAGTACTTC; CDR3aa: CAWTRTSTEQYF
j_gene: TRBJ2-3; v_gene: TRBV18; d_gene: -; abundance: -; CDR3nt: TGTGCCAGCTCAATCACAGATACGCAGTATTTT; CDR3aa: CASSITDTQYF
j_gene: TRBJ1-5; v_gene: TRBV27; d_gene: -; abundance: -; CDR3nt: TGTGCCAGCAGTTCCCTCCGAAATCAGCCCCAGCATTTT; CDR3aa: CASSSLRNQPQHF
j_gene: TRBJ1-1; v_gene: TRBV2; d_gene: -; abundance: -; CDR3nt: TGTGCCAGTTCGACAGGATTGAACACTGAAGCTTTCTTT; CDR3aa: CASSTGLNTEAFF
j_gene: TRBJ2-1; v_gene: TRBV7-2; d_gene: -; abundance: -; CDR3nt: TGTGCCAGCAGCTCTTGGGATGAGCAGTTCTTC; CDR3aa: CASSSWDEQFF
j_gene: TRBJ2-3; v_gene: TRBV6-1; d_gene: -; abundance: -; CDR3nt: TGTGCCAGCAGTGAACGGAGCACAGATACGCAGTATTTT; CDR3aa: CASSERSTDTQYF
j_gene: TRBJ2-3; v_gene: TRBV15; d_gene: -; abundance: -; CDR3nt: TGTGCCACCAGCCCCGGACGGCTAAGCACAGATACGCAGTATTTT; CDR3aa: CATSPGRLSTDTQYF
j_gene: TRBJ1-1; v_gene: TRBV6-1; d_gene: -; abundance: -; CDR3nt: TGTGCCAGCAGTGAAGTAATTTCGGCAGTTGAAGCTTTCTTT; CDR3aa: CASSEVISAVEAFF
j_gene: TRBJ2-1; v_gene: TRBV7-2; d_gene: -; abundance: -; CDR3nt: TGTGCCAGCAGCTTAGGCAGTGGGGGGAGATCAGGGCTCAATGAGCAGTTCTTC; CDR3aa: CASSLGSGGRSGLNEQFF
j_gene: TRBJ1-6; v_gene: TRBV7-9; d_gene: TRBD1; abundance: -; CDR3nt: TGTGCCAGCAGCCCCTGGACAGGGGTAAATTCACCCCTCCACTTT; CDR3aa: CASSPWTGVNSPLHF
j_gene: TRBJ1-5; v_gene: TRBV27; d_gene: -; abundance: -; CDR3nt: TGTGCCAGCAGTCCCGGGCCGGGGGGTAATCAGCCCCAGCATTTT; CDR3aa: CASSPGPGGNQPQHF
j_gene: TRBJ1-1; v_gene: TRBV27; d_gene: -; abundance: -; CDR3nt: TGTGCCAGCAGTTTATTGCTTGGCGCAGAAGCTTTCTTT; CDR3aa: CASSLLLGAEAFF
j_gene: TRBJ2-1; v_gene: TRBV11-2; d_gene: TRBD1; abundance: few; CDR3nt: TGTGCCAGCAGCTTAGTGAGGACAGGGTACAATGAGCAGTTCTTC; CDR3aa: CASSLVRTGYNEQFF
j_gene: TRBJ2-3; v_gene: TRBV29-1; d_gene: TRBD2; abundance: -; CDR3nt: TGCAGCGGCGCGACTAGCGGGGGGGATACGCAGTATTTT; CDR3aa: CSGATSGGDTQYF
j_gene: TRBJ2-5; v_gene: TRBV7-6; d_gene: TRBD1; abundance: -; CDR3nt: TGTGCCAGCAACCAACAGGGGGGAGAGACCCAGTACTTC; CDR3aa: CASNQQGGETQYF
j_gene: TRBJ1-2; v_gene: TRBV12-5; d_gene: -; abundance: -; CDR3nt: TGTGCTAGTGGTTCCACACCGGCGGGACTCTATGGCTACACCTTC; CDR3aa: CASGSTPAGLYGYTF
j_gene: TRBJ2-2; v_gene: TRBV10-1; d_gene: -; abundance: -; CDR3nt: TGCGCCAGCAGTGATGCGGGCGGCGGGGAGCTGTTTTTT; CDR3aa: CASSDAGGGELFF
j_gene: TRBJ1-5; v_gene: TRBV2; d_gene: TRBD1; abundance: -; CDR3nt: TGTGCCAGCAGCCTGGGACAGATTAGCAATCAGCCCCAGCATTTT; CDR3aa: CASSLGQISNQPQHF
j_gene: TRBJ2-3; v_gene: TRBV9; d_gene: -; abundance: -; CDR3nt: TGTGCCAGCAGCGTAGGTGGGGGGGCGAGTGCAGATACGCAGTATTTT; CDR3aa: CASSVGGGASADTQYF
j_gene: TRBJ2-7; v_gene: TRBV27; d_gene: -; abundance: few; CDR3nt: TGTGCCAGCAGTTTTCGGAACAGGCCCTACGAGCAGTACTTC; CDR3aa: CASSFRNRPYEQYF
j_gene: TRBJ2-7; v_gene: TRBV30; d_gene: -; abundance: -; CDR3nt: TGTGCCTGGAGTGTAATAGGCTACGAGCAGTACTTC; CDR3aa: CAWSVIGYEQYF
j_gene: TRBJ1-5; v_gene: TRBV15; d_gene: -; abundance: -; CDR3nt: TGTGCCACCAGCAGAGATCGGGGTGGGGCAGGGAGGAATCAGCCCCAGCATTTT; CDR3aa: CATSRDRGGAGRNQPQHF
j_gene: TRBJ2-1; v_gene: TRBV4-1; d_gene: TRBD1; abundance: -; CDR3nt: TGCGCCAGCAGCTTGGACAGGGGGCAAGGTTATGAGCAGTTCTTC; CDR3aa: CASSLDRGQGYEQFF